What follows describes a single T cell receptor beta chain. Its antigen is unidentified. CDR3 length: 15 residues. CDR1 and CDR2 (germline): SEHNR, FQNEAQ (reference sequence). The V gene lost 5 bases and the J gene lost 3 bases, with 16 bases spanning the gap. Naive CD8 cells lacked CD45RO, underwent positive selection for CCR7 and left out terminally differentiated effector memory CD45RA+ cells. These data belong to a study of shared clonotypes between healthy human individuals. On the study more broadly: Researchers assigned three CD4 naive, three CD4 memory, two CD8 naive and one CD8 memory plate to each donor.

Clones were read by immunoSEQ multiplex PCR, and TCRdb kept only the in-frame ones, dropping some. The sample has millions of clones, approximately 95% seen once. Whole-study findings and limits: Researchers found naive subsets generally carried larger estimated richness than memory subsets. Few donors restricted represented genetic and exposure-history diversity. Sharing across a few donors was seen in roughly 5.2% of naive CD4 clonotypes.

The sequencing input was naive CD8+ T cells sorted from blood. The clonotype comes from a young man in good health. The chain uses TRBV7-9 and TRBJ1-2; maybe TRBD1 (5 bases). CDR3 sequence reads: CASSALVQDHYGYTF. In DNA, the CDR3 is TGTGCCAGCAGCGCCCTCGTACAGGACCACTATGGCTACACCTTC. Filled out from reference TRBV7-9 and TRBJ1-2, the complete variable domain reads DTGVSQNPRHKITKRGQNVTFRCDPISEHNRLYWYRQTLGQGPEFLTYFQNEAQLEKSRLLSDRFSAERPKGSFSTLEIQRTEQGDSAMYLCASSALVQDHYGYTFGSGTRLTVV.